Below, 29 T cell receptor beta chains from the same sample are listed, as sequenced in a study of blood T cell repertoires in COVID-19. The method was immunoSEQ multiplex PCR; TCRdb's version includes in-frame clones alone and lacks a portion of them. The repertoire includes around 180,000 clones, 83% of them detected once, and over 1.5% sits in the top ten. Sequenced material: peripheral blood. These receptors originate from a human donor in a cohort sampled during active COVID-19.

V and J are TRBV11-2 and TRBJ1-1, with no clear D. The CDR3 has 14 residues. Trimming shortened V by 3 bases and J by 1 base, and 9 bases separated the two germline ends. Germline V CDR1 and CDR2: SGHAT, FQNNGV. CDR3 sequence (DNA): TGTGCCAGCAGCTTGGCCGATGCGAACACTGAAGCTTTCTTT. It is translated as CASSLADANTEAFF.

V gene TRBV6-1 combines with J gene TRBJ2-7; TRBD1 might be the D (5 bases). V was clipped by 0 bases and J by 2 bases, with 11 bases between them. The CDR3 has 15 residues. Germline V gene lookup returns CDR1 MNHNS and CDR2 SASEGT. CDR3 bases: TGTGCCAGCAGTGAAGCTCAGGGAAACACCTACGAGCAGTACTTC. It specifies CASSEAQGNTYEQYF.

The chain combines TRBV3-1 (or the pseudogene TRBV3-2) with TRBJ2-2, with a possible D match to TRBD2 (5 bases). This CDR3 spans 16 amino acids. Germline CDR1 is LGHDT and CDR2 is YNNKEL (reference sequence). With 4 bases removed from V and 0 bases from J, the gap between germline ends came to 12 bases. The CDR3 here is CASSPSGNANTGELFF. CDR3 in DNA: TGTGCCAGCAGCCCTTCGGGGAACGCGAACACCGGGGAGCTGTTTTTT.

This chain uses TRBV7-6 with TRBJ1-4, with TRBD1 as a possible D gene (5 bases). The CDR3 length is 15 residues. In germline, CDR1 is SGHVS, CDR2 FNYEAQ. V lost 3 bases and J lost 8, with 16 bases in between. The CDR3 nucleotides are TGTGCCAGCAGCTTTGTGCTCCAGGGTGACGAAAAACTGTTTTTT. It yields the protein CASSFVLQGDEKLFF.

This clone appeared a single time. The chain joins TRBV4-1 to TRBJ1-2; 12 nucleotides agree with TRBD1. After removal of 8 bases from V and 7 bases from J, the junction contained 11 bases not matched to a gene. Germline assignment: CDR1 MGHRA and CDR2 YSYEKL. The CDR3 spans 15 residues. CDR3 in DNA: TGCGCCAGCTTTTCCGCGGGACAGGGGGCCGGTGGCTACACCTTC. It yields the protein CASFSAGQGAGGYTF.

The chain has TRBV7-9 and TRBJ2-7, with D possibly TRBD2 on 5 matching bases. The germline gives CDR1 SEHNR, CDR2 FQNEAQ (reference sequence). The CDR3 loop spans 13 amino acids. V was clipped by 3 bases and J by 2 bases, with 8 bases between them. The CDR3 sequence: CASSFGETYEQYF. Here the CDR3 DNA reads TGTGCCAGCAGCTTCGGGGAGACCTACGAGCAGTACTTC.

This chain uses TRBV23-1 with TRBJ2-7, with D possibly matching TRBD1 (7 bases). TRBV23-1 is labeled an ORF, and its function is uncertain. V was shortened by 2 bases and J by 5 bases, with 19 bases between the two germline ends. This CDR3 comprises 16 residues. The CDR3 nucleotides read TGCGCCAGCAGTCAAGACAGGGCAAGAGGGAGGCACGAGCAGTACTTC. Protein sequence: CASSQDRARGRHEQYF.

This clone turned up a few times. This chain uses TRBV27 with TRBJ2-7; D perhaps matches TRBD2 (6 bases). The CDR3 contains 12 residues. V lost 0 bases and J lost 6, with 6 bases in between. Germline lookup yields CDR1 MNHEY and CDR2 SMNVEV (reference sequence). CDR3 amino acids: CASSLSRGEQYF. CDR3 nucleotide sequence: TGTGCCAGCAGTTTATCGCGGGGCGAGCAGTACTTC.

The rearrangement links TRBV6-2 or TRBV6-3 to TRBJ1-5, with 12 positions matching TRBD1. The CDR3 is 16 amino acids. Germline loops: CDR1 MNHEY, CDR2 SVGEGT. Trimming at V came to 6 bases and at J to 0 bases, leaving 3 bases not matched to a gene. CDR3 nucleotide sequence: TGTGCCAGCAGCCGGGACAGGGGGCATAGCAATCAGCCCCAGCATTTT. Residues: CASSRDRGHSNQPQHF.

V gene TRBV19 combines with J gene TRBJ1-4; TRBD1 agrees at 7 bases. V shed 5 bases, J shed 4 bases, and the junction held 7 bases outside the gene matches. Germline lookup yields CDR1 LNHDA and CDR2 SQIVND (reference sequence). The CDR3 consists of 15 residues. CDR3 in DNA: TGTGCCAGTAGTCTGGGCAGGGGGGATAATGAAAAACTGTTTTTT. Protein: CASSLGRGDNEKLFF.

The chain has TRBV2 and TRBJ2-3, with 8 bases aligning to TRBD1. Germline CDR1 is SNHLY and CDR2 is FYNNEI. The CDR3 covers 12 residues. V gave up 11 bases and J gave up 3 bases; unmatched junction bases: 4. In DNA form, the CDR3 reads TGTGCCTCCAGGGGGCTGACAGATACGCAGTATTTT. Its protein product is CASRGLTDTQYF.

This chain connects TRBV5-4 to TRBJ2-2; 7 bases line up with TRBD2. Germline lookup yields CDR1 SGHNT and CDR2 YYREEE (reference sequence). The J segment lost 6 bases and the V segment lost 1 base, leaving 12 bases of the junction unmatched. This CDR3 has 17 amino acids. CDR3 DNA sequence: TGTGCCAGCAGCTTGAAGTTTTATGCGGGAGCCCCCGGGGAGCTGTTTTTT. Amino acid sequence: CASSLKFYAGAPGELFF.

The chain carries TRBV5-4 and TRBJ2-2; 11 nucleotides align to TRBD1. Germline CDR1 and CDR2: SGHNT and YYREEE (reference sequence). The CDR3 totals 15 residues. The J segment lost 5 bases and the V segment lost 3 bases, leaving 3 bases of the junction unmatched. The CDR3 here is CASSWGQGGTGELFF. The DNA for the CDR3 is TGTGCCAGCAGCTGGGGACAGGGGGGGACCGGGGAGCTGTTTTTT.

The chain uses TRBV12-2 and TRBJ1-5; TRBD1 was called by the table and not checked on the DNA. TRBV12-2 constitutes a pseudogene. CDR3 length: 17 amino acids. CDR3 nucleotides: TGTGCAAGTCGCTTAGTACAGGGAGCGGATAGCAATCAGCCCCAGCATTTT. Translating it yields CASRLVQGADSNQPQHF.

V gene TRBV5-1 combines with J gene TRBJ1-4; tentatively, D is TRBD1 (6 bases). CDR3 length equals 14 residues. In germline, CDR1 is SGHRS, CDR2 YFSETQ. The V end was cut by 4 bases, the J end by 8 bases, with 15 bases between. The DNA for the CDR3 is TGCGCCAGCAGCCCACAGGGTACGAAGGAAAAACTGTTTTTT. Translated: CASSPQGTKEKLFF.

The rearrangement joins TRBV4-3 to TRBJ2-7; a possible D gene is TRBD1 (5 bases). The CDR3 consists of 14 residues. Germline CDR1 and CDR2: LGHNA and YSLEER. Trimming removed 0 bases at V and 3 bases at J, with 9 bases between. The DNA for the CDR3 is TGCGCCAGCAGCCAAGATAGGACAAACTACGAGCAGTACTTC. Protein sequence: CASSQDRTNYEQYF.

This chain uses TRBV27 with TRBJ2-7, with 8 bases fitting TRBD1. V shed 4 bases, J shed 7 bases, and the junction held 21 bases outside the gene matches. The CDR3 spans 18 residues. CDR1 and CDR2 (germline): MNHEY, SMNVEV (reference sequence). CDR3: CASSSVPGQDRALGEQYF. CDR3 nucleotide sequence: TGTGCCAGCAGTTCCGTCCCGGGACAGGACCGCGCCTTGGGGGAGCAGTACTTC.

The rearrangement links TRBV27 to TRBJ1-6; TRBD1 agrees at 12 bases. V lost 2 bases, J lost 14 bases, and 7 bases stayed unmatched. This CDR3 region has 15 residues. CDR1 MNHEY and CDR2 SMNVEV come from the germline V gene (reference sequence). The CDR3 spells CASSLTRDRGLALHF. DNA of the CDR3: TGTGCCAGCAGTTTAACCCGGGACAGGGGGCTGGCCCTCCACTTT.

The genes are TRBV18 and TRBJ1-6; 8 bases agree with TRBD1. Germline values: CDR1 KGHSH, CDR2 LQKENI. With V trimmed by 3 bases and J by 4 bases, 8 bases remained unmatched. This CDR3 has 17 residues. The CDR3 loop reads CASSPRAGGNYNSPLHF. Written as DNA, the CDR3 is TGTGCCAGCTCACCCCGGGCAGGGGGCAATTATAATTCACCCCTCCACTTT.

V and J are TRBV11-2 and TRBJ1-1, with D perhaps TRBD1 (5 bases). In germline, CDR1 is SGHAT, CDR2 FQNNGV. V was pared by 2 bases and J by 5 bases, with 15 bases between. This CDR3 comprises 15 residues. The DNA for the CDR3 is TGTGCCAGCAGCTTAAATGGTCGGGGGGGGACTGAAGCTTTCTTT. Translating it yields CASSLNGRGGTEAFF.

The J gene is TRBJ1-2, the V gene TRBV19; 9 nucleotides agree with TRBD1. CDR1 LNHDA and CDR2 SQIVND come from the germline V gene (reference sequence). With 7 bases clipped from V and 4 bases from J, the junction kept 7 bases outside the gene matches. This CDR3 region has 14 residues. DNA for the CDR3: TGTGCCAGTATTTCGGACAGGGGTGGCTATGGCTACACCTTC. Translated, it gives CASISDRGGYGYTF.

The genes are TRBV15 and TRBJ1-6; 8 positions match TRBD1. Trimming took 4 bases from V and 10 from J; bases not matched to a gene: 3. The germline gives CDR1 LNHNV, CDR2 YYDKDF (reference sequence). The CDR3 is made up of 13 amino acids. The CDR3 is CATSTRQGSPLHF. CDR3 coding DNA: TGTGCCACCAGCACACGACAGGGGTCACCCCTCCACTTT.

V usage is TRBV7-9 and J usage is TRBJ1-1, with TRBD1 matching 10 bases. Trimming at V came to 5 bases and at J to 10 bases, leaving 7 bases not matched to a gene. Per the germline V gene, CDR1 is SEHNR and CDR2 is FQNEAQ (reference sequence). There are 13 residues in the CDR3. The CDR3 loop reads CASSDIDRGRAFF. The CDR3, as DNA: TGTGCCAGCAGCGATATAGACAGGGGGCGAGCTTTCTTT.

The V gene is TRBV18, the J gene TRBJ1-4; 7 bases align to TRBD1. Germline V lookup: CDR1 KGHSH, CDR2 LQKENI. The trim removed 3 bases at V and 8 bases at J, leaving 12 bases unmatched. CDR3 length: 16 amino acids. DNA of the CDR3: TGTGCCAGCTCACCTAACAGGGGCCTAGAGGTCGAAAAACTGTTTTTT. Residues: CASSPNRGLEVEKLFF.

The chain carries TRBV7-2 and TRBJ1-3; D gene ambiguous. V lost 5 bases and J lost 0, with 17 bases in between. Germline CDR1 reads SGHTA; CDR2 reads FQGNSA. This CDR3 has 17 residues. The CDR3 nucleotides are TGTGCCAGCAGCCTTGACACATTCTTCCTCTCTGGAAACACCATATATTTT. The encoded protein is CASSLDTFFLSGNTIYF. Full variable domain (outside the CDR3, taken from reference TRBV7-2 and TRBJ1-3): GAGVSQSPSNKVTEKGKDVELRCDPISGHTALYWYRQSLGQGLEFLIYFQGNSAPDKSGLPSDRFSAERTGGSVSTLTIQRTQQEDSAVYLCASSLDTFFLSGNTIYFGEGSWLTVV.

The chain combines TRBV27 with TRBJ1-1, with D perhaps matching TRBD1 (6 bases). Per germline, CDR1 MNHEY and CDR2 SMNVEV (reference sequence). Trimming removed 3 bases at V and 2 bases at J, with 13 bases between. This CDR3 spans 15 amino acids. The CDR3: CASSFVRRGNTEAFF. CDR3 nucleotides: TGTGCCAGCAGTTTTGTGCGCAGGGGAAACACTGAAGCTTTCTTT.

The table lists this clone with a few counts. J is TRBJ1-5 and V is TRBV7-8; 7 bases are shared with TRBD1. V was pared by 5 bases and J by 0 bases, with 4 bases of the junction left unmatched. The CDR3 totals 15 residues. Germline assignment: CDR1 SGHVS and CDR2 FQNEAQ. The CDR3 here is CASSLDRASNQPQHF. CDR3 DNA: TGTGCCAGCAGCCTCGACAGGGCTAGCAATCAGCCCCAGCATTTT.

V is TRBV18 and J is TRBJ1-5; 10 bases map to TRBD1. The germline V gene has CDR1 KGHSH and CDR2 LQKENI. Trimming at V came to 3 bases and at J to 6 bases, leaving 8 bases not matched to a gene. The CDR3 contains 16 residues. Here the CDR3 DNA reads TGTGCCAGCTCACCCGCTGGGACAGGGGTTGCTCAGCCCCAGCATTTT. Amino acids: CASSPAGTGVAQPQHF.

The chain carries TRBV5-1 and TRBJ2-3; TRBD2 matches at 10 bases. The CDR3 sequence is 14 residues long. The ends lost 3 bases at V and 4 bases at J; junction bases unmatched: 2. Germline CDR1 SGHRS, CDR2 YFSETQ. CDR3 bases: TGCGCCAGCAGCTCCGGGACTAGCGCAGATACGCAGTATTTT. Translating it yields CASSSGTSADTQYF.